Below, 14 T cell receptor beta chains from the same sample are listed, as sequenced in a study of T cells in Graves' hyperthyroidism and ophthalmopathy. Authors of the study amplified TCR beta CDR3 regions from RNA transcripts. The study used the HTBI primer set for a first-round RT-PCR of the TCR CDR3. TCRdb reprocessed the multiplex PCR reads via MiXCR and lists one record per CDR3 protein. The profile shows roughly 500,000 distinct CDR3 sequences, around 22% of them singletons. The sequenced sample consisted of blood. The receptors were gathered from a woman aged 25 to 45 with Graves' ophthalmopathy.

CDR3 bases: TGTGCCAGCAGTCCCGGGGAATTGACAGGGGGGTACGAGCAGTACTTC. Residues: CASSPGELTGGYEQYF. This chain links TRBV12-3 or TRBV12-4 with TRBJ2-7, with 9 bases matching TRBD1. The CDR3 spans 16 residues. Germline trimming cut 5 bases from V and 4 bases from J; bases unmatched to any gene: 12.

This clonotype occurred once. This chain connects TRBV12-3 or TRBV12-4 to TRBJ2-5; D not resolved. The CDR3 is 15 amino acids. The V end lost 5 bases, the J end lost 1 base, and 14 bases lay between the germline ends. The CDR3 reads CASSEGAGSQETQYF. The CDR3 DNA sequence: TGTGCCAGCAGTGAAGGCGCAGGCTCCCAAGAGACCCAGTACTTC.

This clonotype was recorded at least ten times. This chain links TRBV12-3 or TRBV12-4 with TRBJ1-2; 12 positions agree with TRBD1. V dropped 6 bases and J dropped 6; count of bases not matched to a gene: 11. CDR3 length: 16 amino acids. CDR3: CASSRDRGRNLDGYTF. The CDR3 DNA follows: TGTGCCAGCAGCCGGGACAGGGGGCGCAATCTAGATGGCTACACCTTC.

The chain has TRBV6-2 or TRBV6-3 and TRBJ1-2; D is uncertain. The CDR3 runs to 13 residues. Trimming cost V 4 bases and J 3 bases, with 9 bases left between them. Germline-derived CDR1 and CDR2 are MNHEY and SVGEGT. In DNA form, the CDR3 reads TGTGCCAGCAGTTCAATTCGATACTATGGCTACACCTTC. Protein product: CASSSIRYYGYTF.

J is TRBJ2-5 and V is TRBV6-1; 10 bases fit TRBD2. The length of the CDR3 is 15 residues. The J segment lost 2 bases and the V segment lost 6 bases, leaving 6 bases of the junction unmatched. In germline, CDR1 is MNHNS, CDR2 SASEGT. CDR3 nucleotide sequence: TGTGCCAGCAGCTCCCAACTAGCGGGACAAGAGACCCAGTACTTC. Protein sequence: CASSSQLAGQETQYF.

This clonotype showed up just a few times. CDR3 sequence reads: CASSLGAGAFF. The DNA for the CDR3 is TGTGCCAGCAGCTTAGGTGCTGGAGCTTTCTTT. The chain carries TRBV11-2 and TRBJ1-1; D uncertain. The length of the CDR3 is 11 residues. V lost 1 base, J lost 10 bases, and 7 bases lay in between. Germline V gives CDR1 SGHAT, CDR2 FQNNGV.

The chain combines TRBV7-2 with TRBJ1-5; possible D gene TRBD1, 5 bases. Germline CDR1 SGHTA, CDR2 FQGNSA. There are 14 residues in the CDR3. The germline V and J ends were trimmed by 6 bases and 3 bases, with 12 bases remaining between them. This chain's CDR3 is CASSSTGANQPQHF. CDR3 DNA: TGTGCCAGCAGTTCCACCGGGGCCAATCAGCCCCAGCATTTT.

This clonotype was counted a few times. This chain links TRBV12-3 or TRBV12-4 with TRBJ1-5; D ambiguous. Trimming shortened V by 6 bases and J by 9 bases, and 15 bases separated the two germline ends. The CDR3 sequence is 13 residues long. CDR3 nucleotides: TGTGCCAGCAGCACCACCTCTGGAGGGCCCCAGCATTTT. This gives the protein CASSTTSGGPQHF.

This clonotype was found many times. This chain connects TRBV12-3 or TRBV12-4 to TRBJ2-5; 11 bases are a match to TRBD2. CDR3 length: 19 residues. Trimming at V came to 4 bases and at J to 0 bases, leaving 13 bases not matched to a gene. In nucleotides, the CDR3 is TGTGCCAGCAGTTGGGATACTAGCGGGGGCCTCGAGTACCAAGAGACCCAGTACTTC. Amino acids: CASSWDTSGGLEYQETQYF.

This clonotype was picked up many times. V usage is TRBV20-1 and J usage is TRBJ1-2; D perhaps matches TRBD1 (6 bases). V was pared by 6 bases and J by 6 bases, with 20 bases between. This CDR3 contains 14 residues. CDR1 DFQATT and CDR2 SNEGSKA come from the germline V gene (reference sequence). CDR3 amino acids: CSATDNREVDGYTF. The CDR3 DNA sequence: TGCAGTGCCACAGACAACAGGGAAGTGGATGGCTACACCTTC.

This clonotype was detected many times. The chain has TRBV28 and TRBJ1-1; possibly TRBD1 for D (5 bases). The CDR3 extends over 14 amino acids. CDR1 and CDR2 from the germline V gene are MDHEN and SYDVKM. V dropped 3 bases and J dropped 0 bases, with 8 bases sitting between them. The CDR3 coding sequence is TGTGCCAGCAGTTTTCTGGGACTGAACACTGAAGCTTTCTTT. This sequence encodes CASSFLGLNTEAFF.

The chain joins TRBV28 to TRBJ2-5; 9 nucleotides agree with TRBD1. Trimming cost V 7 bases and J 2 bases; bases outside gene matches: 8. This CDR3 spans 15 amino acids. CDR1 and CDR2 from the germline V gene are MDHEN and SYDVKM. The chain's CDR3 is CASTSRDRVQETQYF. CDR3 nucleotide sequence: TGTGCCAGCACGTCCCGGGACAGGGTTCAAGAGACCCAGTACTTC.

This clonotype was recorded at least ten times. V gene TRBV6-1 combines with J gene TRBJ2-7; 9 nucleotides line up with TRBD1. Germline CDR1 MNHNS, CDR2 SASEGT. CDR3 length: 15 amino acids. V lost 4 bases and J lost 3; bases outside the gene matches: 7. CDR3 nucleotide sequence: TGTGCCAGCAGTGGGAGGACAGGGGTCGGCTACGAGCAGTACTTC. Translating gives CASSGRTGVGYEQYF.

The DNA of the CDR3 is TGTGCCACCGCGAGGGAGACAGGGGGCGGGAGCACTGAAGCTTTCTTT. Its protein product is CATARETGGGSTEAFF. The chain recombines TRBV10-3 with TRBJ1-1, with 10 bases lining up with TRBD1. The CDR3 has 16 amino acids. CDR1 and CDR2 from the germline V gene are ENHRY and SYGVKD. V was clipped by 10 bases and J by 4 bases; unmatched bases: 15.